This record concerns one T cell receptor beta chain sequence. What it binds is unknown. These data originate in a study of T-cell reconstitution after alpha-beta-depleted transplantation in children. There are 14 residues in the CDR3. Trimming removed 6 bases from V and 3 bases from J, with 12 bases in between. Broader study findings: The main origin of T-cell counts and diversity one year after transplant was newly produced T cells. Expanded clones from the graft, numbering several hundred, reportedly supplied alpha-beta T cells about two months after transplant.

Using unique molecular identifiers, the investigators prepared the TCRbeta library. One entry per CDR3 protein results from TCRdb running MiXCR on the PCR reads. The table lists 700,000 to 950,000 distinct CDR3 sequences, roughly 16% of them singletons. The material sequenced was PBMCs, mostly from graft donor cells, taken 360 days after TCRalphabeta/CD19-depleted stem cell transplant. The clonotype comes from a male patient aged 10-17 years who had a stem cell transplant for acute lymphoblastic leukemia, so the T cells may come from the graft donor. This chain links TRBV12-3 or TRBV12-4 with TRBJ1-5, with a weak D call TRBD1 (6 bases). CDR3 sequence: CASRVGGTNQPQHF. In DNA form, the CDR3 reads TGTGCCAGCAGGGTAGGGGGTACCAATCAGCCCCAGCATTTT.